The 20 T cell receptor beta chains in this list originate from one sample, sequenced in a study of CXCR3-negative and CXCR3-positive naive CD8 T cells (dated by TCRdb to about 2019). Instrument used: NextSeq 550. The Human TCR Profiling Kit (MiLaboratory) was used to prepare UMI-labeled 5' RACE TRB cDNA libraries. Each entry corresponds to one CDR3 protein sequence from reads that TCRdb reprocessed, and DNA is not given. In this sample's table one finds 140,000 to 150,000 distinct CDR3 sequences. 0.25% to 0.3% of the sample is held by the ten biggest clonotypes. No antigen is known for these receptors. Paper-wide results and their limitations: Compared with CXCR3-negative naive cells, CXCR3-positive naive cells had TRB CDR3s with higher hydrophobicity (lower Kidera factor 4), lower energy, and higher strength and volume indices.

The sequenced material came from naive CXCR3+ CD8+ T cells from blood. In the paper's terms, the cell subset or site label means: CD45RO-CCR7+CD27+CD95- naive CD8+ T cells expressing CXCR3 (TNR3+). The source of these receptors is a human donor in good health. Some clones in this sample may be carry-over from other donors' samples.

This chain links TRBV5-5 with TRBJ1-1; TCRdb indicates TRBD1, and absent DNA this call remains unverified. Per germline, CDR1 SGHKS and CDR2 YYEKEE (reference sequence). The CDR3 loop spans 14 amino acids. The CDR3 loop reads CASSFQGWNTEAFF.

The chain is built from TRBV29-1 and TRBJ1-2. The CDR3 runs 11 residues. The germline V gene has CDR1 SQVTM and CDR2 ANQGSEA. The CDR3 reads CSVLYNYGYTF.

The chain uses TRBV7-9 and TRBJ1-2; TCRdb's assignment of TRBD1 cannot be checked, as there is no DNA. The CDR3 sequence is 14 residues long. Germline values: CDR1 SEHNR, CDR2 FQNEAQ (reference sequence). This CDR3 reads CASSGQDSAYGYTF.

The V gene is TRBV7-6, the J gene TRBJ2-5; TCRdb picks TRBD2, but there is no DNA to check that call. Germline V CDR1 and CDR2: SGHVS, FNYEAQ. The CDR3 sequence is 14 residues long. The CDR3 sequence is CASSPGTSKETQYF.

The chain employs TRBV29-1 and TRBJ2-1; TCRdb's D call, TRBD1, is unchecked because there is no DNA. Germline loops: CDR1 SQVTM, CDR2 ANQGSEA. The length of the CDR3 is 15 residues. The CDR3 here is CSALTGPLGYNEQFF.

The chain joins TRBV3-1 to TRBJ2-1; the TCRdb call, TRBD2, lacks DNA for checking. The length of the CDR3 is 16 residues. CDR1 LGHDT and CDR2 YNNKEL come from the germline V gene (reference sequence). CDR3: CASSPNSGGHYNEQFF.

The CDR3 loop is CSVTGTSGELFF. The chain carries TRBV29-1 and TRBJ2-2; the TRBD1 assignment by TCRdb is unverifiable without DNA. Germline CDR1 SQVTM, CDR2 ANQGSEA. The CDR3 sequence is 12 residues long.

J is TRBJ2-1 and V is TRBV10-3. CDR1 and CDR2 (germline): ENHRY, SYGVKD. This CDR3 is 13 amino acids long. The CDR3 sequence is CAISEGSYNEQFF.

The chain carries TRBV20-1 and TRBJ2-7; TCRdb outputs TRBD2, but without DNA this stays unchecked. The CDR3 consists of 14 residues. Germline assignment: CDR1 DFQATT and CDR2 SNEGSKA (reference sequence). The CDR3 protein is CSAIGPLRSYEQYF.

This chain links TRBV7-9 with TRBJ2-7; TCRdb's D call of TRBD2 is untestable without DNA. This CDR3 is 14 amino acids long. CDR1 is SEHNR, CDR2 FQNEAQ, per germline (reference sequence). CDR3 residues: CASSLPSGELEQYF.

The V gene is TRBV4-1, the J gene TRBJ1-1; there is no DNA to check the TCRdb D call of TRBD1. Germline V gene lookup returns CDR1 MGHRA and CDR2 YSYEKL. This CDR3 has 15 residues. CDR3 sequence: CASSHLQGGGTEAFF.

The chain uses TRBV20-1 and TRBJ2-5; checking the TCRdb D call of TRBD2 is not possible without DNA. The CDR3 is made up of 16 amino acids. The V gene's germline CDR1 is DFQATT and CDR2 SNEGSKA (reference sequence). This CDR3 reads CSARDSERGITETQYF.

The chain links TRBV12-2 to TRBJ2-3; TCRdb outputs TRBD2, but without DNA this stays unchecked. TRBV12-2 constitutes a pseudogene. CDR3 size: 17 residues. The CDR3 here is CASRDKPQRDGTDTQYF.

Here the CDR3 reads CSVETAPGLGSYNEQFF. The chain employs TRBV29-1 and TRBJ2-1; lacking DNA, the TRBD1 call made by TCRdb goes unchecked. CDR3 size: 17 residues. Germline V gives CDR1 SQVTM, CDR2 ANQGSEA.

This rearrangement joins TRBV12-3 or TRBV12-4 to TRBJ1-2; TCRdb's D gene call, TRBD1, goes unchecked for lack of DNA. The CDR3 has 13 residues. CDR3 amino acids: CASSPGQNYGYTF.

The chain combines TRBV28 with TRBJ2-1. Germline lookup yields CDR1 MDHEN and CDR2 SYDVKM. The CDR3 contains 12 residues. The CDR3 is CASSLWAAEEFF.

The chain recombines TRBV19 with TRBJ2-7; with no DNA, the TCRdb D assignment of TRBD1 cannot be verified. The CDR3 extends over 13 amino acids. Germline V CDR1 and CDR2: LNHDA, SQIVND (reference sequence). The CDR3 sequence is CASSMTVLYEQYF.

The J gene is TRBJ1-1, the V gene TRBV6-6; the TCRdb call, TRBD1, lacks DNA for checking. CDR1 is MNHNY and CDR2 is SVGAGI in the germline V gene (reference sequence). This CDR3 has 14 residues. Here the CDR3 reads CASSRAGVGIEAFF.

The chain employs TRBV7-2 and TRBJ2-7; TCRdb's D gene call, TRBD2, goes unchecked for lack of DNA. Per germline, CDR1 SGHTA and CDR2 FQGNSA. The CDR3 length is 13 residues. The CDR3 sequence: CASIGTSGHEQYF.

The CDR3: CASSRTTGYGYTF. The chain joins TRBV28 to TRBJ1-2; TCRdb calls TRBD1, which cannot be checked without DNA. CDR1 and CDR2 from the germline V gene are MDHEN and SYDVKM. The length of the CDR3 is 13 residues.